The T cell receptor beta chain under discussion was sequenced for a study of radiotherapy plus CTLA-4 blockade in lung cancer (dated by TCRdb to the late 2010s). Concerning the study at large: Among enrolled patients, under 20% had an objective response and roughly 30% reached disease control.

Focal radiation therapy combined with CTLA-4 blockade (ipilimumab) was tested in patients with chemo-refractory metastatic non-small-cell lung cancer. The library was built by means of the immunoSEQ multiplex PCR assay. TCRdb carries this immuneACCESS record with in-frame sequences only. Its versions omit some clonotypes, under half of them owing to an unresolved V gene in the studies checked, with the rest unexplained. The table for this sample lists over 60,000 clones; around 90% of them were counted only once. The ten largest account for about 1% of the sample. Clipping removes 2 bases from V and 5 bases from J, with 3 as the unmatched junction base count. CDR1 and CDR2 are drawn from the germline V gene (reference sequence): LNHDA, SQIVND. The CDR3 has 15 amino acids, counting the end cysteine and phenylalanine. Here the CDR3 DNA is all that survives: 45 bases in frame from base 1. As concerns this clone: Its antigen is not yet known. The sample holds no much larger clone one base away, and base qualities are not on file.

Results and caveats for the whole study, not just this receptor: TCR clones derived from tumors expanded in peripheral blood after treatment with radiotherapy and ipilimumab. Increased serum interferon-beta after radiation, together with early dynamic changes in blood T cell clones, were reported to be the strongest predictors of response.

The sequenced sample was peripheral blood, obtained from a patient treated with radiotherapy plus ipilimumab. The clonotype comes from a human donor with non-small cell lung cancer who had stable disease on radiotherapy plus ipilimumab. In this chain, TRBV19 is recombined with TRBJ2-5; 12 bases in the middle match TRBD2. The CDR3 region reads CASSILAGGSETQYF. The nucleotide sequence is TGTGCCAGTAGTATACTAGCGGGAGGGTCTGAGACCCAGTACTTC. The full variable domain, with segments outside the CDR3 supplied by the reference TRBV19 and TRBJ2-5 proteins, appears as DGGITQSPKYLFRKEGQNVTLSCEQNLNHDAMYWYRQDPGQGLRLIYYSQIVNDFQKGDIAEGYSVSREKKESFPLTVTSAQKNPTAFYLCASSILAGGSETQYFGPGTRLLVL.